Listed here are 14 T cell receptor beta chains from one sample, sequenced in a study of blood T cell repertoires in COVID-19. Only in-frame clones appear in the TCRdb table, and some are missing; sequencing was by immunoSEQ multiplex PCR. The sample records under 250,000 clones, 83% being singletons. Sequenced input: peripheral blood. The receptors shown here come from a man aged 35-49 years with active or convalescent COVID-19.

This rearrangement joins TRBV7-9 to TRBJ1-2; D ambiguous. The CDR3 totals 13 residues. V lost 1 base, J lost 5 bases, and 8 bases lay in between. Germline CDR1 and CDR2: SEHNR and FQNEAQ (reference sequence). The CDR3 DNA reads as TGTGCCAGCAGCTTAGGGTTCGGGTATGGCTACACCTTC. Its protein product is CASSLGFGYGYTF.

CDR3 coding DNA: TGTGCCAGCAGTTCCCTCCCCCCGGGACAGTCAAATTCACCCCTCCACTTT. This encodes CASSSLPPGQSNSPLHF. The gene calls are TRBV7-6 and TRBJ1-6; TRBD1 matches at 7 bases. CDR3 length: 17 amino acids. The ends lost 6 bases at V and 7 bases at J; junction bases unmatched: 15. The germline CDR1 and CDR2 sequences are SGHVS and FNYEAQ.

V gene TRBV28 combines with J gene TRBJ1-1, with D tentatively TRBD1 (6 bases). The CDR3 length is 15 residues. Germline V CDR1 and CDR2: MDHEN, SYDVKM. V was clipped by 5 bases and J by 2 bases, with 15 bases between them. CDR3 residues: CASSPPGGANTEAFF. CDR3 nucleotide sequence: TGTGCCAGCAGTCCTCCGGGGGGGGCCAACACTGAAGCTTTCTTT.

V and J are TRBV19 and TRBJ2-3; the match to TRBD2 covers 7 bases. J lost 2 bases, V lost 10 bases, and 9 bases had no gene match. There are 14 residues in the CDR3. Germline V gives CDR1 LNHDA, CDR2 SQIVND (reference sequence). In DNA, the CDR3 is TGTGCCACTAAACTAGCGATAATCACAGATACGCAGTATTTT. The encoded protein is CATKLAIITDTQYF.

The chain links TRBV30 to TRBJ1-3, with TRBD1 identical over 9 bases. Germline loops: CDR1 GTSNPN, CDR2 SVGIG (reference sequence). V lost 5 bases, J lost 4 bases, and 3 bases stayed unmatched. The CDR3 has 13 residues. The CDR3 DNA follows: TGTGCCTGGGACGGGACAGGGGGAAACACCATATATTTT. Its translation is CAWDGTGGNTIYF.

The J gene is TRBJ2-1, the V gene TRBV18; 7 positions match TRBD2. This CDR3 has 17 amino acids. Germline V gene sequence: CDR1 KGHSH, CDR2 LQKENI. With V trimmed by 8 bases and J by 0 bases, 13 bases remained unmatched. As DNA, the CDR3 is TGTGCCAGCCGTCCCCCCCCAGCGGGGCTCTCCTACAATGAGCAGTTCTTC. Translation: CASRPPPAGLSYNEQFF.

As regards this clone: Germline and junction disagree at one end, which may indicate a read error. J is TRBJ1-1 and V is TRBV12-3 or TRBV12-4; D is undetermined. This CDR3 comprises 13 residues. The CDR3 sequence is CASSFSGNAEAFF. Written as DNA, the CDR3 is TGTGCCAGCAGTTTTTCGGGGAACGCTGAAGCTTTCTTT.

This clone was found a few times. The chain combines TRBV7-9 with TRBJ1-2; D remains unclear. The V end lost 3 bases, the J end lost 8 bases, and 16 bases lay between the germline ends. Germline lookup yields CDR1 SEHNR and CDR2 FQNEAQ (reference sequence). The CDR3 has 14 residues. Here the CDR3 reads CASSFSVSGEGYTF. In DNA form, the CDR3 reads TGTGCCAGCAGCTTTTCGGTGTCCGGGGAAGGCTACACCTTC.

The chain has TRBV19 and TRBJ1-2; 8 bases align to TRBD1. Losses at the gene ends were 7 bases for V and 5 bases for J; bases not matched to a gene: 6. CDR1 LNHDA and CDR2 SQIVND come from the germline V gene (reference sequence). This CDR3 region has 13 residues. In DNA, the CDR3 is TGTGCCAGTATGGGGGACAGGTTATATGGCTACACCTTC. This encodes CASMGDRLYGYTF.

This clone was seen a single time. The rearrangement links TRBV3-1 (or the pseudogene TRBV3-2) to TRBJ1-1; D is possibly TRBD1 (5 bases). Germline V CDR1 and CDR2: LGHDT, YNNKEL (reference sequence). The ends were cut back, 0 bases at V and 5 bases at J, with 13 bases in the middle. CDR3 size: 15 residues. DNA for the CDR3: TGTGCCAGCAGCCAAGATTTTAGGGGAGGAACTGAAGCTTTCTTT. Its protein is CASSQDFRGGTEAFF.

The chain couples TRBV7-8 to TRBJ1-5, with TRBD1 identical over 9 bases. V was clipped by 0 bases and J by 0 bases; unmatched bases: 6. CDR1 SGHVS and CDR2 FQNEAQ come from the germline V gene. This CDR3 contains 18 residues. The CDR3 coding sequence is TGTGCCAGCAGCTTAGCGGCTACAGGGGGCTATAGCAATCAGCCCCAGCATTTT. It encodes CASSLAATGGYSNQPQHF.

This clone was seen just once. This chain joins TRBV18 and TRBJ2-7; perhaps TRBD1 as D (6 bases). This CDR3 has 14 residues. V lost 4 bases, J lost 4 bases, and 14 bases lay in between. CDR1 and CDR2 from the germline V gene are KGHSH and LQKENI. CDR3 in amino acids: CASSLTGQLYEQYF. CDR3 DNA sequence: TGTGCCAGCTCACTAACCGGACAGTTGTACGAGCAGTACTTC.

This chain links TRBV9 with TRBJ2-5, with a tentative D call TRBD1 (6 bases). With 1 base removed from V and 5 bases from J, the gap between germline ends came to 12 bases. The CDR3 runs to 14 residues. The germline V gene encodes CDR1 SGDLS and CDR2 YYNGEE. CDR3 amino acids: CASSVTGKAETQYF. Here the CDR3 DNA reads TGTGCCAGCAGCGTAACAGGGAAGGCGGAGACCCAGTACTTC. The complete variable domain, with remaining parts taken from reference TRBV9 and TRBJ2-5, reads DSGVTQTPKHLITATGQRVTLRCSPRSGDLSVYWYQQSLDQGLQFLIQYYNGEERAKGNILERFSAQQFPDLHSELNLSSLELGDSALYFCASSVTGKAETQYFGPGTRLLVL.

V gene TRBV7-9 combines with J gene TRBJ1-2; 8 bases are a match to TRBD1. The CDR3 contains 13 residues. The V and J ends lost 5 bases and 6 bases, in that order; junction bases with no gene match: 5. Germline CDR1 is SEHNR and CDR2 is FQNEAQ (reference sequence). The CDR3 region has the DNA TGTGCCAGCAGCATAACAGGGGGAAATGGCTACACCTTC. Translated, it gives CASSITGGNGYTF.